The present TCR beta chain was sequenced within a study of CXCR3-negative and CXCR3-positive naive CD8 T cells. Whole-study results and caveats: Memory CD8+ cells showed much lower diversity, while both naive subsets were comparably high. Hydrophobicity of TRB CDR3s was greater in CXCR3-positive naive cells than in CXCR3-negative naive cells. TRBV-TRBJ usage was similar across naive CXCR3 subsets but distinct in memory cells. CD5 surface expression was similar among naive subsets, and TCR strength was estimated by inference from TRB CDR3 properties.

Measured by frequency, this clonotype is medium-sized. Its antigen remains unidentified. Germline CDR1 reads SGHRS; CDR2 reads YFSETQ. CDR3 size: 15 residues. It was by 5' RACE with UMI labels that the TRB cDNA libraries were prepared. From the 5' RACE reads, TCRdb lists one entry per CDR3 protein and no DNA. The table lists about 5,800 distinct CDR3 sequences. Input material: naive CXCR3+ CD8+ T cells from blood. Noted subset: CD45RO-CCR7+CD27+CD95- naive CD8+ T cells expressing CXCR3 (TNR3+). The source is a human donor in good health. Some clones in this sample may be carry-over from other donors' samples. The chain employs TRBV5-1 and TRBJ1-1. Here the CDR3 reads CASSLGYTGNTEAFF.